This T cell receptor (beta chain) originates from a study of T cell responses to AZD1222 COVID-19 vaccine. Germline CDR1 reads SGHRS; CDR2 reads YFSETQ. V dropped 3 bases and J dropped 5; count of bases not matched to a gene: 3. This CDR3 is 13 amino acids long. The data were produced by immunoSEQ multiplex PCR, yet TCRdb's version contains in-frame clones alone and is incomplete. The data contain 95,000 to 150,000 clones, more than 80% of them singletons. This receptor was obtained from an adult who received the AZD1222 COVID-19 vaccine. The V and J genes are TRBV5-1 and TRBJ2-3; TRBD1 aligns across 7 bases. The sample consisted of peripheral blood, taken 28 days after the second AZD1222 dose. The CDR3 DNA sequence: TGCGCCAGCAGCTGGCAGGGGGAAGATACGCAGTATTTT. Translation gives CASSWQGEDTQYF. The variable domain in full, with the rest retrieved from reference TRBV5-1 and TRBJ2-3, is KAGVTQTPRYLIKTRGQQVTLSCSPISGHRSVSWYQQTPGQGLQFLFEYFSETQRNKGNFPGRFSGRQFSNSRSEMNVSTLELGDSALYLCASSWQGEDTQYFGPGTRLTVL.